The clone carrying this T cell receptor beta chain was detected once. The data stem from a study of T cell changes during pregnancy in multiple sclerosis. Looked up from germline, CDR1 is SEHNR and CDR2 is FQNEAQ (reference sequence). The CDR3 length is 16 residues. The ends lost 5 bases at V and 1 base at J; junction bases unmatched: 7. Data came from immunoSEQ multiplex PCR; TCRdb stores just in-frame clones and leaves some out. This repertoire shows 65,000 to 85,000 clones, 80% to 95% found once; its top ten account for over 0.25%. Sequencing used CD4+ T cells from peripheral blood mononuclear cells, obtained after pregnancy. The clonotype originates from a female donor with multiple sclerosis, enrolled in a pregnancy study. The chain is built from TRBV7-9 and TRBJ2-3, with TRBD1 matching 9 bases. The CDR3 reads CASSPWTGVGTDTQYF. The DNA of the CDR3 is TGTGCCAGCAGCCCTTGGACAGGGGTGGGCACAGATACGCAGTATTTT.